Included here is one T cell receptor (beta chain) sequence, with context. Methods used by the authors: Reference gene primer amplification yielded estimated nucleated cell counts. Generated by immunoSEQ multiplex PCR, the TCRdb table keeps only in-frame clones and is missing some. V and J calls and clone size follow that table, whereas D and trimming were derived from the DNA. The data contain tens of thousands of clones, around 80% of them singletons. CDR1 is MRHNA and CDR2 is SNTAGT in the germline V gene. The CDR3 covers 13 residues. V trimming: 6 bases; J trimming: 5 bases; junction bases outside the gene matches: 6. This entry belongs to a study of blood T cell repertoires in COVID-19. Study summary: Some COVID-19 samples were acute and others convalescent; all came from the United States, Italy and Spain. PBMCs, B-cell-depleted T cells, or T cells were the source of the cDNA or gDNA that made up the material.

This TCR derives from a human donor in a cohort sampled during active or convalescent COVID-19. The chain uses TRBV6-4 and TRBJ2-7; 8 nucleotides line up with TRBD1. The source material was peripheral blood. The CDR3 loop reads CASSPGGFDEQYF. The CDR3, as DNA: TGTGCCAGCAGCCCAGGGGGCTTCGACGAGCAGTACTTC.